This record concerns one T cell receptor (beta chain) sequence. Its antigen is not identified. Genomic DNA of each subset was evenly split across several immunoSEQ plates. As processed by the authors: ImmunoSEQ output held junction-only sequences without quality scores, so filtering differed. TCRdb's table, derived via immunoSEQ multiplex PCR, lists solely in-frame clones and lacks some. The V and J calls and clone size come from that table; D and trimming were worked out from the DNA. The table records millions of clones, just under 95% of them present only once. V was shortened by 5 bases and J by 8 bases, with 15 bases between the two germline ends. The CDR3 runs to 14 residues. The germline V gene has CDR1 LNHNV and CDR2 YYDKDF (reference sequence). These data come from a study of shared clonotypes between healthy human individuals. Whole-study findings and limits: Sorted-subset sequencing, rarefaction showed, was incomplete despite large depth. When naive CD4 clonotypes were compared across several donors, around 5% were shared.

CD45RO-negative, CCR7-positively selected cells formed the naive CD8 fraction, excluding terminally differentiated effector memory CD45RA+ cells. The sequenced sample consisted of naive CD8+ T cells sorted from blood. This receptor was identified in a man younger than 30 in good health. The chain has TRBV15 and TRBJ1-4; possible D gene TRBD1, 5 bases. The DNA for the CDR3 is TGTGCCACCAGCCTGGGGCCCGACCCCGAAAAACTGTTTTTT. Amino acid sequence: CATSLGPDPEKLFF.